The subject of this entry is one TCR beta chain. The data derive from a study of monozygotic twins with inflammatory bowel disease. CDR3 length: 13 residues. Germline V gene lookup returns CDR1 GTSNPN and CDR2 SVGIG (reference sequence). Reanalyzing the 5' RACE reads, TCRdb keeps one entry per CDR3 protein, without DNA. The sample yields about 300,000 distinct CDR3 sequences, of which the top ten take up 5.6%. Sequenced: blood. This chain links TRBV30 with TRBJ1-2. The TCR originated in a human donor with ulcerative colitis or Crohn's disease, or a healthy co-twin of an affected twin (not recorded which). CDR3 amino acids: CAWTSGPFYGYTF.